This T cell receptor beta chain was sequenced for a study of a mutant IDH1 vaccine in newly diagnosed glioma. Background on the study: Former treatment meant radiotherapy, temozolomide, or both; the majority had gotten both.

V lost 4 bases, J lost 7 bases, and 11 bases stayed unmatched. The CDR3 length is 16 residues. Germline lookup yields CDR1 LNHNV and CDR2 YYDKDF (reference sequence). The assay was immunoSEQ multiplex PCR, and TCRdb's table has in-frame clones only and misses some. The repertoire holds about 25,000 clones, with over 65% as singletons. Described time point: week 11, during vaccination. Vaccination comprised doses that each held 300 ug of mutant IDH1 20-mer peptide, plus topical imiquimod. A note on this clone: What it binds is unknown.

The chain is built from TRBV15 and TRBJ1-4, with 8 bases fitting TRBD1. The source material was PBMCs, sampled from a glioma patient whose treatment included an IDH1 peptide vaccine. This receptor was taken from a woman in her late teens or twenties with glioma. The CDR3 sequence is CATSKRGQGGSEKLFF. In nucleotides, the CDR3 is TGTGCCACCAGCAAACGAGGACAGGGAGGTAGTGAAAAACTGTTTTTT.